This T cell receptor (beta chain) originates from a study of shared T cell receptors in the human thymus. Sequencing used immunoSEQ multiplex PCR; TCRdb keeps in-frame clones, though not all of them. Among some 760,000 clones listed, approximately 85% were seen once. The CDR3 totals 15 residues. Germline values: CDR1 MDHEN, CDR2 SYDVKM. The V and J ends lost 3 bases and 5 bases respectively, with 16 bases between them. This same sample was also taken into another study, of human thymus T cells. According to that study: Serving as donors were healthy Finnish infants, each of whom was having open corrective surgery for congenital heart defects. It was from resections taken during corrective heart surgery that the thymus tissue came. There appeared to be biased usage of V and J genes in thymic and blood repertoires. There were highly overlapping thymic repertoires among unrelated individuals, as related research reported.

The receptor's source is a girl in the first two years of life with a congenital heart defect. V and J are TRBV28 and TRBJ2-5; D might be TRBD2 (6 bases). Sequenced sample: thymocytes. CDR3 region: CASSLVGEAIETQYF. Written as DNA, the CDR3 is TGTGCCAGCAGTTTGGTGGGGGAGGCGATTGAGACCCAGTACTTC.